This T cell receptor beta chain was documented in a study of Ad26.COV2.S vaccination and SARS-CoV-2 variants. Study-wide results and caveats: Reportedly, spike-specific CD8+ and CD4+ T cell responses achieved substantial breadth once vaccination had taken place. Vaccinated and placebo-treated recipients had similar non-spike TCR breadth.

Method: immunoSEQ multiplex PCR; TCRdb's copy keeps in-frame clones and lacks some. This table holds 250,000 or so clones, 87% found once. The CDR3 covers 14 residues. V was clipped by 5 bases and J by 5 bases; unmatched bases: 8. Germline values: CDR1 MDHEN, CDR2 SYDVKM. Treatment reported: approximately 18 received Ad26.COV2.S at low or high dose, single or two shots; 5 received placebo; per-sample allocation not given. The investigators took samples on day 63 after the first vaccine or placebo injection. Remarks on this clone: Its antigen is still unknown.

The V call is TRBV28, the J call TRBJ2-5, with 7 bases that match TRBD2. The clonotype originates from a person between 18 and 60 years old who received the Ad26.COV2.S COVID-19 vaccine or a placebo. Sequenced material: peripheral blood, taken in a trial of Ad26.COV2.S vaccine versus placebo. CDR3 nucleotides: TGTGCCAGCAGTGGAGGGAGGGGCTGGGAGACCCAGTACTTC. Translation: CASSGGRGWETQYF.